This passage covers 19 T cell receptor beta chains from one sample sequenced in a study of human T cells and chemical hapten exposure. Time point reported: healthy volunteer bleed at 6 weeks. Sequencing started from total RNA isolated from unfractionated whole blood. Each CDR3 protein is one row after TCRdb ran MiXCR on the RACE reads. The repertoire consists of approximately 84,000 distinct CDR3 sequences, with under 10% occurring once and the leading ten covering approximately 1.5%. Input material: whole blood. These receptors were collected from a male donor in good health. Some clones in this sample may be carry-over from other donors' samples.

This clonotype was detected ten times or more. The chain carries TRBV9 and TRBJ2-7; a possible D gene is TRBD2 (6 bases). The V gene's germline CDR1 is SGDLS and CDR2 YYNGEE. This CDR3 region has 15 residues. The ends were cut back, 0 bases at V and 3 bases at J, with 13 bases in the middle. This CDR3 reads CASSVAGDTLYEQYF. In nucleotides, the CDR3 is TGTGCCAGCAGCGTAGCGGGGGATACCCTCTACGAGCAGTACTTC.

This clonotype was picked up a small number of times. This rearrangement joins TRBV30 to TRBJ2-2, with D maybe TRBD2 (5 bases). The V end lost 0 bases, the J end lost 4 bases, and 12 bases lay between the germline ends. Germline V lookup: CDR1 GTSNPN, CDR2 SVGIG (reference sequence). This CDR3 comprises 15 residues. The DNA of the CDR3 is TGTGCCTGGAGTGTTGTAGTCGCGGGCACCGGGGAGCTGTTTTTT. This translates into CAWSVVVAGTGELFF.

This clonotype was counted only a few times. The CDR3 region has the DNA TGTGCCAGCAGCGCCCAACAGGGTTTAGATGGCTACACCTTC. Amino acid sequence: CASSAQQGLDGYTF. The chain has TRBV9 and TRBJ1-2; D may be TRBD1 (6 bases). The V gene's germline CDR1 is SGDLS and CDR2 YYNGEE. The CDR3 length is 14 residues. The V end lost 3 bases, the J end lost 6 bases, and 15 bases lay between the germline ends.

The chain employs TRBV6-5 and TRBJ1-5; perhaps TRBD1 as D (5 bases). The CDR3 runs to 13 residues. Between the trimmed V and J ends, which lost 5 bases and 7 bases, there was a span of 12 bases. The V gene's germline CDR1 is MNHEY and CDR2 SVGAGI. The CDR3 reads CASSRQGFQPQHF. CDR3 bases: TGTGCCAGCAGTCGTCAGGGTTTCCAGCCCCAGCATTTT.

The CDR3 nucleotides read TGTGCCAGCAGTTTGGAGGGGGGGCGAGAGAATGAGCAGTTCTTC. Its translation: CASSLEGGRENEQFF. The J gene is TRBJ2-1, the V gene TRBV7-8, with D possibly being TRBD2 (7 bases). Germline-derived CDR1 and CDR2 are SGHVS and FQNEAQ. The CDR3 totals 15 residues. V was shortened by 6 bases and J by 7 bases, with 19 bases between the two germline ends.

The chain employs TRBV20-1 and TRBJ1-1; D is undetermined. CDR1 and CDR2 (germline): DFQATT, SNEGSKA (reference sequence). This CDR3 contains 16 residues. Between the trimmed V and J ends, which lost 5 bases and 0 bases, there was a span of 19 bases. For the CDR3, the DNA is TGCAGTGCTGAGAGGCCAGACCGAGCCATGAACACTGAAGCTTTCTTT. Residues: CSAERPDRAMNTEAFF.

The rearrangement uses TRBV21-1 and TRBJ1-6. TRBV21-1 is recorded as a pseudogene. The CDR3 has 14 residues. This CDR3 reads CASSKTDYNSPLHF. The CDR3 DNA follows: TGTGCCAGCAGCAAAACAGACTATAATTCACCCCTCCACTTT.

The chain combines TRBV5-1 with TRBJ2-5, with D tentatively TRBD2 (5 bases). Germline-derived CDR1 and CDR2 are SGHRS and YFSETQ. The germline V and J ends were trimmed by 4 bases and 1 base, with 11 bases remaining between them. The CDR3 consists of 14 residues. The chain's CDR3 is CASSLTTPQETQYF. Written as DNA, the CDR3 is TGCGCCAGCAGCCTGACTACACCCCAAGAGACCCAGTACTTC.

This clonotype was recorded at least ten times. The rearrangement links TRBV20-1 to TRBJ1-5; 8 bases match TRBD1. V trimming: 1 base; J trimming: 4 bases; junction bases outside the gene matches: 3. CDR3 size: 14 residues. The germline V gene has CDR1 DFQATT and CDR2 SNEGSKA (reference sequence). Here the CDR3 reads CSARGQGANQPQHF. CDR3 DNA: TGCAGTGCTAGAGGGCAGGGGGCGAATCAGCCCCAGCATTTT.

The chain uses TRBV20-1 and TRBJ2-5, with TRBD2 as a possible D gene (6 bases). CDR1 and CDR2 from the germline V gene are DFQATT and SNEGSKA (reference sequence). CDR3 length: 15 amino acids. V was clipped by 0 bases and J by 4 bases, with 15 bases between them. The CDR3 spells CSARDGPPAGETQYF. Here the CDR3 DNA reads TGCAGTGCTAGAGATGGGCCTCCAGCGGGAGAGACCCAGTACTTC.

This clonotype has just a few counts. J is TRBJ2-3 and V is TRBV6-5; D may be TRBD2 (5 bases). V was pared by 4 bases and J by 1 base, with 12 bases between. Germline loops: CDR1 MNHEY, CDR2 SVGAGI. The CDR3 sequence is 15 residues long. For the CDR3, the DNA is TGTGCCAGCAGTTCTAGCTTACTCCGCACAGATACGCAGTATTTT. This translates into CASSSSLLRTDTQYF.

This chain links TRBV20-1 with TRBJ2-2; tentatively, D is TRBD1 (5 bases). Trimming stripped 5 bases from V and 0 bases from J, with 13 bases between. CDR1 and CDR2 (germline): DFQATT, SNEGSKA (reference sequence). The CDR3 contains 15 residues. CDR3 protein: CSAQRGVANTGELFF. The CDR3, as DNA: TGCAGTGCTCAAAGGGGCGTAGCGAACACCGGGGAGCTGTTTTTT.

This clonotype was seen many times. The chain couples TRBV6-4 to TRBJ2-1; 7 bases match TRBD1. The germline CDR1 and CDR2 sequences are MRHNA and SNTAGT. The CDR3 is 15 residues long. With 2 bases clipped from V and 2 bases from J, the junction kept 3 bases outside the gene matches. DNA of the CDR3: TGTGCCAGCAGTGACACAGGGGAGACCTACAATGAGCAGTTCTTC. Translation: CASSDTGETYNEQFF.

The chain recombines TRBV5-1 with TRBJ1-4; D remains unclear. The germline gives CDR1 SGHRS, CDR2 YFSETQ. V lost 0 bases to trimming and J lost 1 base, with 13 bases between them. This CDR3 spans 17 amino acids. Here the CDR3 DNA reads TGCGCCAGCAGCTTGGCCGGGAGCCTGATAACTAATGAAAAACTGTTTTTT. Translated, it gives CASSLAGSLITNEKLFF.

This clonotype was counted many times. V and J are TRBV13 and TRBJ2-6; D is unclear. Germline loops: CDR1 PRHDT, CDR2 FYEKMQ (reference sequence). V lost 3 bases and J lost 1, with 1 base in between. The CDR3 covers 13 residues. CDR3 bases: TGTGCCAGCAGCTTTTCTGGGGCCAACGTCCTGACTTTC. Encoded protein: CASSFSGANVLTF.

This clonotype came up a few times. The chain joins TRBV7-8 to TRBJ1-3; D is ambiguous. Germline V gene lookup returns CDR1 SGHVS and CDR2 FQNEAQ. The CDR3 is 15 residues long. The V gene lost 1 base and the J gene lost 4 bases, with 11 bases spanning the gap. CDR3 protein: CASSLGSSGGNTIYF. CDR3 DNA sequence: TGTGCCAGCAGCTTAGGGTCGTCCGGGGGAAACACCATATATTTT.

The V and J genes are TRBV27 and TRBJ2-3; TRBD2 agrees at 10 bases. Looked up from germline, CDR1 is MNHEY and CDR2 is SMNVEV (reference sequence). CDR3 length: 15 residues. The V gene end was trimmed by 8 bases and the J gene end by 3 bases; junction bases not matched to a gene: 8. CDR3 region: CASGASGSGTDTQYF. The CDR3 nucleotides read TGTGCCAGCGGGGCTAGCGGGAGTGGTACAGATACGCAGTATTTT.

This clonotype was counted many times. The V gene is TRBV29-1, the J gene TRBJ2-3; D gene unclear. V was trimmed by 0 bases and J by 3 bases, leaving 7 bases between them. The CDR3 loop spans 13 amino acids. Per the germline V gene, CDR1 is SQVTM and CDR2 is ANQGSEA. The CDR3 here is CSVEDRLTDTQYF. In nucleotides, the CDR3 is TGCAGCGTTGAAGACCGCCTAACAGATACGCAGTATTTT.

This clonotype was seen a handful of times. V and J are TRBV10-3 and TRBJ2-3; 7 nucleotides align to TRBD1. This CDR3 has 17 amino acids. Germline V gives CDR1 ENHRY, CDR2 SYGVKD. The ends lost 3 bases at V and 1 base at J; junction bases unmatched: 10. Here the CDR3 DNA reads TGTGCCATCAGTGACTCGTTACAGGGGCCCCGCACAGATACGCAGTATTTT. Its protein is CAISDSLQGPRTDTQYF.